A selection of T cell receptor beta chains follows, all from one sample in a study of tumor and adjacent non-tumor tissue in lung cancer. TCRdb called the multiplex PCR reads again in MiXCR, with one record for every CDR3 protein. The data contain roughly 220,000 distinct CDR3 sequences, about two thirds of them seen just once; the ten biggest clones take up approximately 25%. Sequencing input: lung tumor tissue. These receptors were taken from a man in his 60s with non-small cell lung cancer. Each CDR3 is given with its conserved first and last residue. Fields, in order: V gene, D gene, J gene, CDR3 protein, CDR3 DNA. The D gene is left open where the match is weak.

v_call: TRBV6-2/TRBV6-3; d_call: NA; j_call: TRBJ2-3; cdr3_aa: CASRRGSTDTRYF; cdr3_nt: TGTGCCAGCAGGAGGGGGAGCACAGATACGCGGTATTTT
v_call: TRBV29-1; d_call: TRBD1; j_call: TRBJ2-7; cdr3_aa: CSALDRGNSYEQYF; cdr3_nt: TGCAGCGCCTTGGACAGGGGGAACTCCTACGAGCAGTACTTC
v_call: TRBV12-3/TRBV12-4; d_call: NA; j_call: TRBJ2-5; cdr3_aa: CASSLTDRETQYF; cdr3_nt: TGTGCCAGCAGTTTAACGGATAGGGAGACCCAATACTTC
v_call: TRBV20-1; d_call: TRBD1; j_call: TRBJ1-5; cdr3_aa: CCARPRTGHSNQPQHF; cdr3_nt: TGCTGTGCTAGACCTAGGACAGGCCATAGCAATCAGCCCCAGCATTTT
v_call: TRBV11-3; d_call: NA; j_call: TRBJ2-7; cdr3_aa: CASGSGTEREYF; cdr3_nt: TGTGCCAGCGGCTCCGGGACGGAAAGGGAGTACTTC
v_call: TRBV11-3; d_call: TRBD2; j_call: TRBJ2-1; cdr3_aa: CASSRSGRAACRNEQFF; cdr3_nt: TGTGCCAGCAGCCGTAGCGGGAGGGCTGCATGCAGGAATGAGCAGTTCTTC
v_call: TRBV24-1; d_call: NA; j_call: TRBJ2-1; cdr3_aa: CATSDVITGGYNEQFF; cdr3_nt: TGTGCCACCAGTGACGTTATAACTGGGGGATACAATGAGCAGTTCTTC
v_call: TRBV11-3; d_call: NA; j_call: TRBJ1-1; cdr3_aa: CASSLGGDNSEAFF; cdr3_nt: TGTGCCAGCAGCTTGGGGGGAGATAACTCTGAAGCTTTCTTT
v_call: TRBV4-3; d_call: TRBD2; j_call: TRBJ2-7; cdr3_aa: CASSQELAGDPISYEQHF; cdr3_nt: TGCGCCAGCAGCCAAGAACTAGCGGGAGATCCAATCTCTTACGAGCAGCACTTC
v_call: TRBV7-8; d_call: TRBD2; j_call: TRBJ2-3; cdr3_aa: CASSLSGGAWGPGTQYF; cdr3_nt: TGTGCCAGCAGCTTGAGCGGGGGGGCCTGGGGACCAGGTACGCAGTATTTT
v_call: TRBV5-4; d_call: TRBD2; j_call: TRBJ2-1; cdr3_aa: CASGLGLANEQFF; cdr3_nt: TGTGCCAGCGGCTTGGGACTAGCCAATGAGCAGTTCTTC
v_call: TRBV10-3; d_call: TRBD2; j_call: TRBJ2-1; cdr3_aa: CATRFSGNGNEQFF; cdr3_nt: TGTGCCACCCGATTTAGCGGGAACGGGAATGAGCAGTTCTTC
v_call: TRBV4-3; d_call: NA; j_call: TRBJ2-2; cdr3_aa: CASSQEIWPPECGEHRGAVF; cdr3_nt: TGTGCCAGTAGCCAAGAAATCTGGCCTCCGGAATGTGGGGAACACCGGGGAGCTGTTTTT
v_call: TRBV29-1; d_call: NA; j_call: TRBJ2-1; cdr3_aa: CSVAQTRDEQFF; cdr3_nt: TGCAGCGTCGCCCAAACTAGGGATGAGCAGTTCTTC
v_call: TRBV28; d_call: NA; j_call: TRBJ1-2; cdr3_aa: CANSSPGHRLANYGYTF; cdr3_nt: TGTGCCAACTCTTCTCCGGGACACCGATTAGCTAACTATGGCTACACCTTC
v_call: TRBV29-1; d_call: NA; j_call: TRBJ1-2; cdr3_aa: CSVKDLGLGDSYTF; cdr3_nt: TGCAGCGTTAAAGATTTAGGGTTAGGGGACAGCTACACCTTC
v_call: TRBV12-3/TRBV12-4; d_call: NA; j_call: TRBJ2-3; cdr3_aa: CASSDGFDTHYF; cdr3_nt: TGTGCCAGCAGCGACGGGTTTGATACGCACTATTTT